This is a list of T cell receptor beta chains from one sample in a study of blood T cell repertoires in COVID-19. Some clones are missing from TCRdb's copy, which holds only in-frame ones; the method was immunoSEQ multiplex PCR. The profile covers 300,000 to 400,000 clones, with roughly 90% appearing a single time and approximately 9.4% taken by the ten largest. The sample taken for sequencing was peripheral blood. These receptors originate from a man younger than 40 with COVID-19, enrolled during active disease. The CDR3 runs from the conserved cysteine through the conserved F or W. Each record gives: J gene, clone size, D gene, V gene, CDR3 DNA, CDR3 protein. D genes are given only for firm matches. Only some rows state a clone size, as once, few, many or a class for expanded clones.

>TRBJ2-7|NA|NA|TRBV2
TGTGCCAGCAGTGCGGGGGTTTACGAGCAGTACTTC
CASSAGVYEQYF
>TRBJ1-2|NA|TRBD1|TRBV9
TGTGCCAGCAGCGCCGGACAGGGTTGGGAAGGCTACACCTTC
CASSAGQGWEGYTF
>TRBJ2-7|NA|TRBD1|TRBV4-1
TGCGCCAGCAACTCACAGGGACAGGGAAACGAGCAGTACTTC
CASNSQGQGNEQYF
>TRBJ2-6|once|NA|TRBV9
TGTGCCAGCAGCCCCCACACCTCTGGGGCCAACGTCCTGACTTTC
CASSPHTSGANVLTF
>TRBJ2-1|NA|NA|TRBV6-6
TGTGCCAGCAGTTCCCGGGGTGGGTTATCCTACAATGAGCAGTTCTTC
CASSSRGGLSYNEQFF
>TRBJ1-5|NA|TRBD1|TRBV2
TGTGCCAGCAGTGGGACAGGGGGCTCGAGGAATCAGCCCCAGCATTTT
CASSGTGGSRNQPQHF
>TRBJ2-3|once|TRBD2|TRBV11-1
TGTGCCAGCGGTGGGGGTAGCGGGGGCGTGGATACGCAGTATTTT
CASGGGSGGVDTQYF
>TRBJ1-1|NA|NA|TRBV28
TGTGCCAGCAGACAGGGACCCATGAACACTGAAGCTTTCTTT
CASRQGPMNTEAFF
>TRBJ2-5|NA|NA|TRBV6-5
TGTGCCAGCAGGGGGGCGGCGGGAGAGACCCAGTACTTC
CASRGAAGETQYF
>TRBJ2-3|NA|TRBD2|TRBV5-1
TGCGCCAGCAGCTTGGGTCTAGCGGGAGGTCAAGGAGATACGCAGTATTTT
CASSLGLAGGQGDTQYF
>TRBJ2-2|NA|TRBD2|TRBV4-2
TGTGCCAGCAGCCAAGCAGCTAGCGGCGGGGAGCTGTTTTTT
CASSQAASGGELFF
>TRBJ1-4|NA|NA|TRBV2
TGTGCCAGCAGTGTCGGTGGGAGTGAAAAACTGTTTTTT
CASSVGGSEKLFF
>TRBJ2-2|NA|NA|TRBV5-4
TGTGCCAGCAGCCTTGGACAGAACACCGGGGAGCTGTTTTTT
CASSLGQNTGELFF
>TRBJ2-4|NA|NA|TRBV28
TGTGCCAGCAGTCCCACAGGTCTCGCCAAAAACATTCAGTACTTC
CASSPTGLAKNIQYF
>TRBJ2-2|NA|NA|TRBV9
TGTGCCAGCAGCGTAGGGTGGGACATATCTACCGGGGAGCTGTTTTTT
CASSVGWDISTGELFF
>TRBJ2-7|NA|NA|TRBV19
TGTGCCAGTAGTATGATCGTTGACAGAGCCTACGAGCAGTACTTC
CASSMIVDRAYEQYF
>TRBJ2-7|NA|NA|TRBV6-5
TGTGCCAGCAGTCCTTCTAGTAGCGAGCAGTACTTC
CASSPSSSEQYF
>TRBJ1-2|NA|NA|TRBV2
TGTGCCAGCAGTGAAGTGGGTCGGGGAGGGGTCAATGGCTACACCTTC
CASSEVGRGGVNGYTF
>TRBJ1-5|NA|NA|TRBV19
TGTGCCAGTACCCCGACCGGAGGGGAGAACAATCAGCCCCAGCATTTT
CASTPTGGENNQPQHF
>TRBJ1-2|NA|NA|TRBV11-1
TGTGCCAGCAGCCTCACCGGAGTCTATGGCTACACCTTC
CASSLTGVYGYTF
>TRBJ1-3|NA|NA|TRBV6-6
TGTGCCAGCAGTCAGATCCCCGCGACACTCAGCTCTGGAAACACCATATATTTT
CASSQIPATLSSGNTIYF
>TRBJ2-7|NA|TRBD1|TRBV15
TGTGCCACCAGCAGAGATAGGCTTGGGACAGGGGTATCTAACGAGCAGTACTTC
CATSRDRLGTGVSNEQYF
>TRBJ2-3|once|TRBD2|TRBV29-1
TGCAGCGTTGAACGGCGGGGGAGCACAGATACGCAGTATTTT
CSVERRGSTDTQYF
>TRBJ2-7|NA|NA|TRBV5-4
TGTGCCAGCAGCTTGGTGGGGGCCTCCTACGAGCAGTACTTC
CASSLVGASYEQYF
>TRBJ2-7|NA|NA|TRBV9
TGTGCCAGCAGCGTAAGAGGAGACTCCTACGAGCAGTACTTC
CASSVRGDSYEQYF
>TRBJ2-3|NA|TRBD1|TRBV24-1
TGTGCCACCAGTGATTTAGGACAGGGCAACGCAGATACGCAGTATTTT
CATSDLGQGNADTQYF
>TRBJ2-2|NA|TRBD1|TRBV5-1
TGCGCCAGCAGCCAACTTCCCCGGGACAGCAGGCTGAACACCGGGGAGCTGTTTTTT
CASSQLPRDSRLNTGELFF
>TRBJ2-3|NA|TRBD2|TRBV7-2
TGTGCCAGCAGCTTAACCCGGACTAGCGGGAAGGGAGATACGCAGTATTTT
CASSLTRTSGKGDTQYF
>TRBJ1-2|NA|TRBD1|TRBV6-2/TRBV6-3
TGTGCCAGCAGTTCCGGGACAGGGGGCTTCGGCTACACCTTC
CASSSGTGGFGYTF